This T cell receptor beta chain was sequenced for a study of healthy donors' naive CD4 and CD8 T cells. Study observations and caveats: CDR3 charge plus V and J genes appeared to account for about an eighth of CD4/CD8 variance. Naive CD4+ and CD8+ cells reportedly differed in usage of most V and J genes. Possible naive T cell homeostatic proliferation bias remained unaddressed.

Each TCR library used around 0.5 ug of total RNA and a linear amplification protocol. MiXCR, run by TCRdb on the reads, gives a single entry per CDR3 protein. The sample has approximately 180,000 distinct CDR3 sequences; 65% to 80% are singletons. V gave up 2 bases and J gave up 4 bases, with 11 bases separating them. Germline CDR1 and CDR2: MNHEY and SMNVEV (reference sequence). The CDR3 has 14 amino acids. Concerning this clonotype itself: Its specificity is unknown.

Naive T cells were sorted: CD4+CD8-CD45RO-CD45RA+ for CD4+, CD8+CD4-CD45RA+CD27bright for CD8+. The chain joins TRBV27 to TRBJ1-1; no firm D call. The clonotype comes from a pool of human donors in good health; the sample pools cells from several healthy donors. Sequences were obtained from naive CD4+ and CD8+ T cells sorted from blood, pooled from several donors. The CDR3 DNA follows: TGTGCCAGCAGTTTAAGCCCCCGGGGCACTGAAGCTTTCTTT. This sequence encodes CASSLSPRGTEAFF.